This T cell receptor (beta chain) emerged from a study of tumor-infiltrating lymphocytes in glioblastoma multiforme. Points from the study as a whole: Clone frequencies may be distorted by unequal TCR transcripts per cell. T cells were not sorted into functional subsets. TCR plus mutation findings rest on a single glioblastoma patient.

TCRB libraries came from RNA via three nested multiplex PCR rounds. From the multiplex PCR reads, TCRdb called clonotypes with MiXCR, one entry per CDR3 protein. In the table there are approximately 30,000 distinct CDR3 sequences, approximately 60% of which are singletons. Germline CDR1 reads SGHNT; CDR2 reads YYREEE (reference sequence). This CDR3 has 18 amino acids. The J segment lost 2 bases and the V segment lost 4 bases, leaving 12 bases of the junction unmatched. This clonotype showed up many times. Antigen unknown. Sequencing used brain tumor tissue. This chain connects TRBV5-4 to TRBJ2-1; 10 bases line up with TRBD2. The receptor comes from a male donor with glioblastoma. CDR3 region: CASSGGGTSARPYNEQFF. The CDR3 DNA follows: TGTGCCAGCAGCGGGGGAGGGACTAGCGCCCGACCCTACAATGAGCAGTTCTTC. The whole variable domain, filled in from reference TRBV5-4 and TRBJ2-1, reads ETGVTQSPTHLIKTRGQQVTLRCSSQSGHNTVSWYQQALGQGPQFIFQYYREEENGRGNFPPRFSGLQFPNYSSELNVNALELDDSALYLCASSGGGTSARPYNEQFFGPGTRLTVL.